This T cell receptor beta chain was sequenced for a study of a mutant IDH1 vaccine in newly diagnosed glioma. Study-wide context: Vaccination followed radiotherapy alone by 4-6 weeks, or accompanied temozolomide cycles. At week 35 came visit V12, and visit V13 followed at week 47.

The time point: week 35, safety follow-up. Each vaccine dose was 300 ug of mutant IDH1 20-mer peptide, with topical imiquimod. Profiling relied on immunoSEQ multiplex PCR, and the TCRdb table lists in-frame clones only, not all of them. The data hold 55,000 to 65,000 clones, with 84% observed a single time. Notes on this clone: The antigen remains unidentified. The sample contains more than one DNA sequence encoding this CDR3.

Germline V lookup: CDR1 SGHDN, CDR2 FVKESK. Trimming took 0 bases from V and 10 from J, leaving 13 bases between them. The CDR3 length is 15 residues. The receptor comes from a man aged 25 to 40 with glioma. Sequencing used PBMCs, obtained from a glioma patient whose treatment included an IDH1 peptide vaccine. This chain joins TRBV14 and TRBJ1-6; D may be TRBD1 (6 bases). CDR3 loop: CASSQDPGAGSPLHF. The DNA for the CDR3 is TGTGCCAGCAGCCAAGACCCGGGGGCAGGCTCACCCCTCCACTTT.